The 8 T cell receptor beta chains below all came from one sample that was sequenced in a study of cytomegalovirus exposure and HLA in healthy donors. It was with 60 Vbeta and 13 Jbeta primers that the PCR ran. This table comes from immunoSEQ multiplex PCR, and its TCRdb copy is limited to in-frame clones, with some not included. The sample has 100,000 to 150,000 clones; about 74% are singletons. Sequencing used PBMCs. These receptors all come from a man aged 30 to 39 in good health and CMV-seronegative.

The rearrangement links TRBV2 to TRBJ1-1; unclear D gene. The CDR3 consists of 15 residues. The germline V gene has CDR1 SNHLY and CDR2 FYNNEI. The V gene lost 2 bases and the J gene lost 5 bases, with 15 bases spanning the gap. The CDR3 loop is CASSENWNSGTEAFF. The CDR3 DNA sequence: TGTGCCAGCAGTGAAAATTGGAACAGCGGGACTGAAGCTTTCTTT.

The CDR3 region is CASSDTSYNEQFF. As DNA, the CDR3 is TGCGCCAGCAGCGACACCTCCTACAATGAGCAGTTCTTC. This chain uses TRBV5-1 with TRBJ2-1; D is uncertain. Trimming took 4 bases from V and 0 from J, leaving 5 bases between them. CDR1 is SGHRS, CDR2 YFSETQ, per germline. The CDR3 runs 13 residues.

A single count supports this clone. The chain combines TRBV7-9 with TRBJ2-3; tentative D call: TRBD2 (5 bases). Per germline, CDR1 SEHNR and CDR2 FQNEAQ (reference sequence). The CDR3 is made up of 14 amino acids. V lost 8 bases to trimming and J lost 0 bases, with 12 bases between them. CDR3 residues: CASRRSPSTDTQYF. CDR3 coding DNA: TGTGCCAGCCGGAGGTCTCCTAGCACAGATACGCAGTATTTT.

This clone has only one observation. The rearrangement joins TRBV30 to TRBJ1-2; D gene unclear. V was clipped by 0 bases and J by 8 bases, with 13 bases between them. Germline V gives CDR1 GTSNPN, CDR2 SVGIG (reference sequence). CDR3 size: 13 residues. CDR3 in amino acids: CAWSVRSGRGYTF. As DNA, the CDR3 is TGTGCCTGGAGTGTACGGTCGGGTCGGGGCTACACCTTC.

The J gene is TRBJ2-5, the V gene TRBV28; no clear D gene. The V and J ends lost 8 bases and 2 bases respectively, with 12 bases between them. CDR3 length equals 13 residues. In germline, CDR1 is MDHEN, CDR2 SYDVKM. DNA for the CDR3: TGTGCCAGCTCCTCGGTAGTACAAGAGACCCAGTACTTC. This encodes CASSSVVQETQYF.

The chain carries TRBV5-1 and TRBJ2-2; 11 positions match TRBD2. This CDR3 is 16 amino acids long. Germline assignment: CDR1 SGHRS and CDR2 YFSETQ. Losses at the gene ends were 4 bases for V and 5 bases for J; bases not matched to a gene: 7. CDR3: CASSLTSGRGTGELFF. The DNA of the CDR3 is TGCGCCAGCAGCCTTACTAGCGGGAGAGGGACCGGGGAGCTGTTTTTT.

The chain carries TRBV5-1 and TRBJ2-2; D not resolved. Trimming left V 5 bases short and J 2 bases short, with 7 bases between. Germline V lookup: CDR1 SGHRS, CDR2 YFSETQ. This CDR3 region has 13 residues. The CDR3 region is CASSPINTGELFF. As DNA, the CDR3 is TGCGCCAGCAGTCCCATTAACACCGGGGAGCTGTTTTTT.

J is TRBJ2-7 and V is TRBV18, with 9 nucleotides matching TRBD1. Germline values: CDR1 KGHSH, CDR2 LQKENI. This CDR3 is built from 13 residues. Trimming took 9 bases from V and 6 from J; bases not matched to a gene: 9. The DNA of the CDR3 is TGTGCCAGTCGACAGGGGGTGTCCCCCGAGCAGTACTTC. It is translated as CASRQGVSPEQYF.